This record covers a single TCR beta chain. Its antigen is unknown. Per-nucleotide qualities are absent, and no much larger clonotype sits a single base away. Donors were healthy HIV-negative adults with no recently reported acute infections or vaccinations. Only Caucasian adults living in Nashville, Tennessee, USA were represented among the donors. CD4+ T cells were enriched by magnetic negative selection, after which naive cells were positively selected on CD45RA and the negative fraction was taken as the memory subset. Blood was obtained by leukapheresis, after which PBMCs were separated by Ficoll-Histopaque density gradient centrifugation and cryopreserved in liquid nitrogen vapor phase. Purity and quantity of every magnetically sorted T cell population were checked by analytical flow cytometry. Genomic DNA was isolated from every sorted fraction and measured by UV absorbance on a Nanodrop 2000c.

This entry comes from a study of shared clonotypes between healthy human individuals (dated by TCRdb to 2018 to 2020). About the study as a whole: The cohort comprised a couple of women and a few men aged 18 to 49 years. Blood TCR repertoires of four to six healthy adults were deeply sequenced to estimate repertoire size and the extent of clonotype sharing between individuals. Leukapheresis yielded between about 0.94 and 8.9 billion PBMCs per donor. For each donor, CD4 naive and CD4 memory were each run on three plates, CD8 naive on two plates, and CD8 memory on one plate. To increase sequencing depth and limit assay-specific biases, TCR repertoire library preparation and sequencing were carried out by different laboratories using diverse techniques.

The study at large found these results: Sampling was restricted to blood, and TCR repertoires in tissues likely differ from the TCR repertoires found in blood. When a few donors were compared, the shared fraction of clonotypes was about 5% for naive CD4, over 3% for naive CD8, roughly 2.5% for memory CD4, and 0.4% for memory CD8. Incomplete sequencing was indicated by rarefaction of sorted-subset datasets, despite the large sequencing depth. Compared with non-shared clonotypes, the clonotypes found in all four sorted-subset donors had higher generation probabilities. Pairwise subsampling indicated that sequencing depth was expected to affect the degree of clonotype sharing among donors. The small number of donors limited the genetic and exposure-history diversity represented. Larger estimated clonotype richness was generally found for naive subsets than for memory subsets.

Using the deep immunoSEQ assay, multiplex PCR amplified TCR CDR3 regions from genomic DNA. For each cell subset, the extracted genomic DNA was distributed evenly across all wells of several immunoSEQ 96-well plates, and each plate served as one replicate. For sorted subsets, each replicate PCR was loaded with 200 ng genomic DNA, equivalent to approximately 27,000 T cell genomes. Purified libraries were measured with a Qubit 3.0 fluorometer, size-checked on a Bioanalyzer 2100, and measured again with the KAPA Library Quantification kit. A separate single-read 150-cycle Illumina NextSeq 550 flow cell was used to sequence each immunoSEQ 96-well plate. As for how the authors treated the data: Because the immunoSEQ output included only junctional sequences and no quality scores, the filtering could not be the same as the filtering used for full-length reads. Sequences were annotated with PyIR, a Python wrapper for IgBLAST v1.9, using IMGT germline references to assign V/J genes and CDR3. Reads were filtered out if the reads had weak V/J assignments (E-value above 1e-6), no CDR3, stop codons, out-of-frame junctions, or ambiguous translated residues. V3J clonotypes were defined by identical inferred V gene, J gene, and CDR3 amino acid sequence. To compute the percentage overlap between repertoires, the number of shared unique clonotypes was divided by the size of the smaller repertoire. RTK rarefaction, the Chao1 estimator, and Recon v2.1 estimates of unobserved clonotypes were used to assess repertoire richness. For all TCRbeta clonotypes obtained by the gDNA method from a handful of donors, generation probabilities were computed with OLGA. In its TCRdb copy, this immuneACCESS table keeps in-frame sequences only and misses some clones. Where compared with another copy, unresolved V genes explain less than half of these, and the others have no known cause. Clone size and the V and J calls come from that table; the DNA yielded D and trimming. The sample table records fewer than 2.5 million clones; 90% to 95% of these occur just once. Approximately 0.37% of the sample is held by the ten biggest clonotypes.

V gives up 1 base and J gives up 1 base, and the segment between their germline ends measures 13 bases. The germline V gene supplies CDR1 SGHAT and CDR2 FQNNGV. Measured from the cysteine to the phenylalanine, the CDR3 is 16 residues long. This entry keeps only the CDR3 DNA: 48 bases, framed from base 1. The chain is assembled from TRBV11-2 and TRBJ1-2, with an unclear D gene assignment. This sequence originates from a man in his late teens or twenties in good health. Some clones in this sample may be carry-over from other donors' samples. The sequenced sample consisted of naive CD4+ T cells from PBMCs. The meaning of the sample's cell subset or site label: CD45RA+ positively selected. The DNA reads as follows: TGTGCCAGCAGCTTAGGGGCCTGGGGAAGTAACTATGGCTACACCTTC. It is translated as CASSLGAWGSNYGYTF.